This T cell receptor beta chain originates from a study of shared clonotypes between healthy human individuals (TCRdb year 2020). Broadly, across the study: A few men and two women, aged 18 to 49 years, made up the cohort. For each donor, three plates each were used for CD4 naive and CD4 memory, two plates were used for CD8 naive, and one plate was used for CD8 memory. To estimate repertoire size and how much clonotypes are shared between individuals, the study performed deep sequencing of blood TCR repertoires from 4 to 6 healthy adults. Different laboratories and diverse techniques were used to prepare libraries and sequence TCR repertoires, to increase sequencing depth and limit assay-specific biases. Leukapheresis yielded between about 0.9 and 8.9 billion PBMCs per donor.

The CDR3 holds 13 amino acids from the cysteine to the phenylalanine. Only CDR3 DNA is held: 39 bases, read in frame from base 1. From the germline V gene (reference sequence), CDR1 is SEHNR and CDR2 is FQNEAQ. V was cut back by 3 bases and J by 3 bases, leaving a gap of 7 bases between them. Overall study results and their limits: Because the study included a small number of donors, the genetic and exposure-history diversity represented was limited. Higher generation probabilities were observed for clonotypes shared by all four sorted-subset donors than for non-shared clonotypes. Even with the large sequencing depth, rarefaction of the sorted-subset datasets indicated that sequencing was incomplete. Based on pairwise subsampling, the degree of clonotype sharing among donors was expected to be affected by sequencing depth. Across four donors, approximately 5% of naive CD4, 3.5% of naive CD8, 2.3% of memory CD4, and roughly 0.4% of memory CD8 clonotypes were shared. Naive subsets generally had larger estimated clonotype richness than memory subsets. Sampling was restricted to blood, and TCR repertoires in tissue are likely to differ from TCR repertoires in blood.

A word on this clone: The antigen it recognizes is unknown. No per-base quality is available; no much larger clone lies one base away.

CD8 naive samples were CD45RO-negative cells positively selected for CCR7, giving a CD45RA+CCR7+ population that excluded TemRA cells. Donors were healthy HIV-negative adults with no recently reported acute infections or vaccinations. Every donor was a Caucasian adult residing in Nashville, Tennessee, USA. After blood collection by leukapheresis, PBMCs were isolated using Ficoll-Histopaque density gradient centrifugation and then cryopreserved in the vapor phase of liquid nitrogen. Analytical flow cytometry was used to check the purity and quantity of every magnetically sorted T cell population. From each sorted fraction, genomic DNA was isolated and quantified by UV absorbance on a Nanodrop 2000c. Using the deep immunoSEQ assay, TCR CDR3 regions were amplified from genomic DNA by multiplex PCR. For each cell subset, the extracted genomic DNA was distributed evenly across all wells of several immunoSEQ 96-well plates, and each plate served as one replicate. For sorted subsets, roughly 200 ng of genomic DNA, equivalent to tens of thousands of T cell genomes, went into each replicate PCR. The purified libraries were quantified using a Qubit 3.0 fluorometer, sized with a Bioanalyzer 2100, and then quantified again using the KAPA Library Quantification kit. Every immunoSEQ 96-well plate was sequenced on a separate single-read 150-cycle Illumina NextSeq 550 flow cell. The original methods were these. Because only junctional sequences without quality scores were contained in the immunoSEQ output, filtering matching that applied to full-length reads could not be performed. To assign V/J genes and CDR3, sequences were annotated against IMGT germline references using PyIR, a Python wrapper for IgBLAST v1.9. Reads with weak V/J assignments (E-value above 1e-6), missing CDR3, stop codons, out-of-frame junctions, or ambiguous translated residues were removed. V3J clonotypes were defined as sequences sharing an identical inferred V gene, J gene, and CDR3 amino acid sequence. The percentage overlap between two repertoires was calculated by dividing the number of shared unique clonotypes by the size of the smaller repertoire. Repertoire richness was assessed with RTK rarefaction, the Chao1 estimator, and Recon v2.1 estimates of unobserved clonotypes. OLGA was used to compute generation probabilities for all TCRbeta clonotypes that the gDNA method yielded from a handful of donors. TCRdb retrieved this table from immuneACCESS and kept in-frame rearrangements only. Not all clones are present; in checked studies, unresolved V genes account for under half, and no reason is known for the remainder. V, J and clone size are those of that table, while D and trimming were read from the DNA. The sample profile shows about 2.1 million clones; roughly 93% of them were found once. The ten largest clones add up to more than 1.5% of the sample.

The rearranged segments are TRBV7-9 and TRBJ2-3; the D gene remains uncertain. The sample was naive CD8+ T cells from PBMCs. The cell subset or site label, as the study defines it: CD45RA+CCR7+. The clonotype was recovered from a young man in good health. Some clones in this sample may be carry-over from other donors' samples. The nucleotide sequence is given as TGTGCCAGCAGCTTCAAGATAACAGATACGCAGTATTTT. Its protein is CASSFKITDTQYF.